A single sample gave rise to the 30 T cell receptor beta chains below, sequenced in a study of post-analysis software for immune sequencing data. Findings of the study overall: A few TRBV segments (TRBV5-6, TRBV5-1 and TRBV20-1 among them) occurred more frequently in patients than in controls.

TCR beta cDNA libraries included unique molecular identifiers. TCRdb analysed the PCR reads with MiXCR anew, one entry per CDR3 protein. The table records roughly 800,000 distinct CDR3 sequences, around 50% of them present only once. No cognate antigen is known for these TCRs. Sequencing input: blood. The receptor set was obtained from a girl aged 5-17 years with multiple sclerosis.

The chain has TRBV29-1 and TRBJ1-6; D gene ambiguous. The germline CDR1 and CDR2 sequences are SQVTM and ANQGSEA. The V end was cut by 4 bases, the J end by 7 bases, with 11 bases between. CDR3 length equals 13 residues. The CDR3 nucleotides read TGCAGCGTTGCCTCAGGCCCCAATTCACCCCTCCACTTT. Protein: CSVASGPNSPLHF.

This clonotype was counted only a few times. CDR3 DNA sequence: TGCGCCAGCAGCCGGAGGGGGACGAACTACACCTTC. Translation: CASSRRGTNYTF. The chain is built from TRBV5-1 and TRBJ1-2, with D maybe TRBD1 (6 bases). This CDR3 has 12 amino acids. Germline V CDR1 and CDR2: SGHRS, YFSETQ. V gave up 4 bases and J gave up 10 bases, with 14 bases separating them.

The chain joins TRBV7-2 to TRBJ2-5; D unclear. The CDR3 contains 15 residues. Trimming took 2 bases from V and 5 from J, leaving 15 bases between them. Germline V lookup: CDR1 SGHTA, CDR2 FQGNSA. The CDR3 sequence is CASSLNQAVAETQYF. CDR3 bases: TGTGCCAGCAGCTTAAACCAGGCAGTGGCGGAGACCCAGTACTTC.

This clonotype was observed a handful of times. Here the CDR3 reads CSVKRQESYEQYF. Written as DNA, the CDR3 is TGCAGCGTTAAGCGGCAGGAGTCATACGAGCAGTACTTC. This chain connects TRBV29-1 to TRBJ2-7; perhaps TRBD2 as D (5 bases). The CDR3 spans 13 residues. The V end was cut by 5 bases, the J end by 4 bases, with 15 bases between. CDR1 and CDR2 (germline): SQVTM, ANQGSEA.

The gene calls are TRBV29-1 and TRBJ2-5; 8 nucleotides align to TRBD2. CDR3 length: 11 amino acids. V was pared by 2 bases and J by 11 bases, with 4 bases of the junction left unmatched. CDR1 is SQVTM and CDR2 is ANQGSEA in the germline V gene. The CDR3 loop is CSVERLAGQYF. In DNA form, the CDR3 reads TGCAGCGTTGAAAGGTTAGCGGGGCAGTACTTC.

This clonotype was observed a handful of times. This sequence joins TRBV29-1 and TRBJ2-3, with no clear D. The CDR3 consists of 14 residues. The V end lost 4 bases, the J end lost 1 base, and 12 bases lay between the germline ends. Per germline, CDR1 SQVTM and CDR2 ANQGSEA. CDR3 bases: TGCAGCGTTGGCAGCAGGCTACGCACAGATACGCAGTATTTT. This translates into CSVGSRLRTDTQYF.

This clonotype was detected once. This chain links TRBV7-8 with TRBJ2-2, with 7 positions matching TRBD2. The ends lost 5 bases at V and 1 base at J; junction bases unmatched: 4. CDR1 SGHVS and CDR2 FQNEAQ come from the germline V gene. The CDR3 is 15 residues long. The CDR3 spells CASSVLAQNTGELFF. In DNA form, the CDR3 reads TGTGCCAGCAGCGTACTAGCGCAGAACACCGGGGAGCTGTTTTTT.

The gene calls are TRBV29-1 and TRBJ2-7, with D unresolved. Germline V lookup: CDR1 SQVTM, CDR2 ANQGSEA. The CDR3 is made up of 10 amino acids. Deletions cut 7 bases from V and 4 bases from J, with 8 bases between. CDR3 amino acids: CSAVVYEQYF. The CDR3 coding sequence is TGCAGCGCCGTAGTTTACGAGCAGTACTTC.

The chain couples TRBV20-1 to TRBJ2-1, with 7 bases lining up with TRBD2. The J segment lost 2 bases and the V segment lost 4 bases, leaving 11 bases of the junction unmatched. This CDR3 has 16 amino acids. Germline V gene lookup returns CDR1 DFQATT and CDR2 SNEGSKA (reference sequence). The CDR3 nucleotides read TGCAGTGCTATCCTTTTGGGGGAGGGACCCTACAATGAGCAGTTCTTC. Its protein is CSAILLGEGPYNEQFF.

Regarding this clonotype: This may be a read error: a much more frequent sequence differs by one nucleotide. This chain links TRBV24-1 with TRBJ2-3, with no clear D. Trimming shortened V by 4 bases and J by 0 bases, and 4 bases separated the two germline ends. This CDR3 is 13 amino acids long. The germline V gene has CDR1 KGHDR and CDR2 SFDVKD. CDR3 DNA: TGTGCCACCAGTGAATCTAGCACAGATACGCAGTATTTT. Translated, it gives CATSESSTDTQYF.

In DNA form, the CDR3 reads TGTGCCAGCTCACAACGGGCCCCCGGGGGCGGCTACACCTTC. It specifies CASSQRAPGGGYTF. The chain recombines TRBV18 with TRBJ1-2; TRBD1 is a possible D gene (6 bases). The CDR3 totals 14 residues. V lost 4 bases to trimming and J lost 8 bases, with 17 bases between them. CDR1 KGHSH and CDR2 LQKENI come from the germline V gene.

CDR3 amino acids: CAISDRDSGGYTF. The CDR3, as DNA: TGTGCCATCAGTGACAGGGATTCTGGAGGCTACACCTTC. The gene calls are TRBV10-3 and TRBJ1-2; D is possibly TRBD1 (5 bases). Trimming removed 3 bases from V and 8 bases from J, with 13 bases in between. The CDR3 runs to 13 residues. In germline, CDR1 is ENHRY, CDR2 SYGVKD.

The chain recombines TRBV27 with TRBJ2-7; TRBD1 matches at 10 bases. With 5 bases clipped from V and 2 bases from J, the junction kept 9 bases outside the gene matches. Germline assignment: CDR1 MNHEY and CDR2 SMNVEV (reference sequence). The CDR3 contains 16 residues. CDR3 sequence reads: CASSPTGGRGPYEQYF. The CDR3 DNA follows: TGTGCCAGCAGTCCGACAGGGGGCAGGGGTCCCTACGAGCAGTACTTC.

A few counts support this clonotype. V is TRBV2 and J is TRBJ2-5; perhaps TRBD2 as D (6 bases). CDR1 is SNHLY and CDR2 is FYNNEI in the germline V gene. The CDR3 contains 13 residues. V lost 7 bases and J lost 4, with 13 bases in between. CDR3 in amino acids: CASNLLARETQYF. CDR3 DNA sequence: TGTGCCAGCAATCTACTAGCTAGAGAGACCCAGTACTTC.

The chain recombines TRBV6-5 with TRBJ2-5, with 10 bases lining up with TRBD2. Germline CDR1 is MNHEY and CDR2 is SVGAGI. Trimming took 0 bases from V and 2 from J; bases not matched to a gene: 12. This CDR3 is 19 amino acids long. The CDR3: CASSYSKMWTSGRQETQYF. CDR3 sequence (DNA): TGTGCCAGCAGTTACTCGAAAATGTGGACTAGCGGCAGACAAGAGACCCAGTACTTC.

This clonotype was seen only a few times. This chain connects TRBV9 to TRBJ2-7; 10 nucleotides match TRBD2. The V gene end was trimmed by 3 bases and the J gene end by 7 bases; junction bases not matched to a gene: 13. The length of the CDR3 is 16 residues. Germline values: CDR1 SGDLS, CDR2 YYNGEE. CDR3 nucleotide sequence: TGTGCCAGCAGCGCAGAGCCGGGACTAGCGCAGAAGGAGCAGTACTTC. It codes for CASSAEPGLAQKEQYF. The full variable domain, with the rest looked up from reference TRBV9 and TRBJ2-7, is DSGVTQTPKHLITATGQRVTLRCSPRSGDLSVYWYQQSLDQGLQFLIQYYNGEERAKGNILERFSAQQFPDLHSELNLSSLELGDSALYFCASSAEPGLAQKEQYFGPGTRLTVT.

About this clonotype: Mismatch with germline at one junction end may stem from a read error. J is TRBJ2-3 and V is TRBV5-1; 7 nucleotides line up with TRBD1. This CDR3 is built from 14 residues. Germline V gene data show CDR1 as SGHRS and CDR2 as YFSETQ. CDR3 protein: CTSRPGQNTDTQYF. Here the CDR3 DNA reads TGCACCAGCAGACCGGGACAGAACACAGATACGCAGTATTTT.

This chain joins TRBV5-6 and TRBJ2-1; D call uncertain. Trimming left V 0 bases short and J 0 bases short, with 10 bases between. This CDR3 is 16 amino acids long. Germline lookup yields CDR1 SGHDT and CDR2 YYEEEE. CDR3 protein: CASSLGTVSSYNEQFF. CDR3 in DNA: TGTGCCAGCAGCTTGGGAACGGTGAGCTCCTACAATGAGCAGTTCTTC.

V usage is TRBV7-8 and J usage is TRBJ2-5; 9 bases map to TRBD1. The DNA matches TRBJ2-7 better at its end, which makes the J call doubtful. The CDR3 is made up of 15 amino acids. Germline values: CDR1 SGHVS, CDR2 FQNEAQ. The CDR3 loop is CASSLDWTGASEQYF. DNA for the CDR3: TGTGCCAGCAGCTTAGATTGGACAGGGGCATCCGAGCAGTACTTC.

DNA of the CDR3: TGCGCCAGCAGCGTCGGGACTAGCGGGAGTACAGATACGCAGTATTTT. Amino acids: CASSVGTSGSTDTQYF. The V and J genes are TRBV5-1 and TRBJ2-3; 14 bases are shared with TRBD2. V dropped 4 bases and J dropped 3; count of bases not matched to a gene: 4. CDR3 length: 16 amino acids. Germline V CDR1 and CDR2: SGHRS, YFSETQ.

This chain links TRBV10-1 with TRBJ2-3; D gene uncertain. The CDR3 extends over 14 amino acids. Trimming removed 1 base at V and 2 bases at J, with 7 bases between. CDR1 and CDR2 from the germline V gene are WNHNN and SYGVQD (reference sequence). The CDR3 DNA is TGCGCCAGCAGTGAGTTGTCGGACACAGATACGCAGTATTTT. It codes for CASSELSDTDTQYF.

In this sample, this clonotype turned up a few times. CDR3: CASSLKLVGSSEQFF. The CDR3 nucleotides are TGTGCCAGCAGCCTCAAGCTAGTTGGGAGCAGTGAGCAGTTCTTC. The rearrangement uses TRBV3-1 and TRBJ2-1, with D possibly being TRBD2 (5 bases). With 4 bases removed from V and 9 bases from J, the gap between germline ends came to 19 bases. CDR3 length: 15 residues. CDR1 and CDR2 (germline): LGHDT, YNNKEL (reference sequence).

This clonotype was found a few times. V usage is TRBV20-1 and J usage is TRBJ2-5, with TRBD2 matching over 12 bases. CDR1 DFQATT and CDR2 SNEGSKA come from the germline V gene (reference sequence). Germline trimming cut 3 bases from V and 2 bases from J; bases unmatched to any gene: 4. The CDR3 is 15 residues long. This chain's CDR3 is CSARRTSGEQETQYF. The CDR3, as DNA: TGCAGTGCTAGGCGGACTAGCGGGGAGCAAGAGACCCAGTACTTC.

The chain combines TRBV20-1 with TRBJ2-3; 8 bases fit TRBD2. The germline gives CDR1 DFQATT, CDR2 SNEGSKA (reference sequence). This CDR3 spans 16 amino acids. V was pared by 2 bases and J by 0 bases, with 7 bases of the junction left unmatched. The CDR3 region is CSARRTSGTSTDTQYF. As DNA, the CDR3 is TGCAGTGCTAGAAGAACTAGCGGAACTAGCACAGATACGCAGTATTTT.

The chain is built from TRBV3-1 and TRBJ1-1; 7 nucleotides agree with TRBD1. V dropped 5 bases and J dropped 4; count of bases not matched to a gene: 7. Germline V gene lookup returns CDR1 LGHDT and CDR2 YNNKEL (reference sequence). The CDR3 totals 14 residues. CDR3 nucleotide sequence: TGTGCCAGCAGCGCCGGGACAGACCTCACTGAAGCTTTCTTT. Its translation is CASSAGTDLTEAFF. Looking up the rest from reference TRBV3-1 and TRBJ1-1 gives the full variable domain: DTAVSQTPKYLVTQMGNDKSIKCEQNLGHDTMYWYKQDSKKFLKIMFSYNNKELIINETVPNRFSPKSPDKAHLNLHINSLELGDSAVYFCASSAGTDLTEAFFGQGTRLTVV.

This chain joins TRBV7-2 and TRBJ1-2, with TRBD1 as a possible D gene (6 bases). Germline V gene data show CDR1 as SGHTA and CDR2 as FQGNSA. Between the trimmed V and J ends, which lost 1 base and 1 base, there was a span of 13 bases. The CDR3 extends over 16 amino acids. Here the CDR3 reads CASSLDGGGINYGYTF. The CDR3 DNA reads TGTGCCAGCAGCTTAGATGGAGGGGGGATTAACTATGGCTACACCTTC.

This rearrangement joins TRBV20-1 to TRBJ2-4; D might be TRBD1 (6 bases). V shed 1 base and J shed 3 bases, with 13 bases lying between them. This CDR3 is 15 amino acids long. Germline values: CDR1 DFQATT, CDR2 SNEGSKA (reference sequence). As DNA, the CDR3 is TGCAGTGCTAGAGCACAGGGAGTGGACAAAAACATTCAGTACTTC. Translated: CSARAQGVDKNIQYF.

This clonotype was counted a few times. V gene TRBV7-8 combines with J gene TRBJ1-5; D ambiguous. CDR1 and CDR2 from the germline V gene are SGHVS and FQNEAQ. Trimming removed 5 bases from V and 0 bases from J, with 14 bases in between. This CDR3 is built from 16 residues. This chain's CDR3 is CASSPGDGVSNQPQHF. The CDR3 DNA reads TGTGCCAGCAGCCCCGGGGATGGAGTTAGCAATCAGCCCCAGCATTTT.

This chain connects TRBV12-3 or TRBV12-4 to TRBJ1-5; 9 bases match TRBD1. The V and J ends lost 3 bases and 7 bases, in that order; junction bases with no gene match: 7. The CDR3 loop spans 15 amino acids. The CDR3 DNA follows: TGTGCCAGCAGTTTCGGGACAGGGTTGTACCAGCCCCAGCATTTT. Translation gives CASSFGTGLYQPQHF.

The chain combines TRBV12-3 or TRBV12-4 with TRBJ2-4; possibly TRBD2 for D (6 bases). The length of the CDR3 is 13 residues. V dropped 10 bases and J dropped 0 bases, with 10 bases sitting between them. CDR3 loop: CATRDAAKNIQYF. Written as DNA, the CDR3 is TGTGCCACGCGGGACGCAGCCAAAAACATTCAGTACTTC.